Below, one TCR beta chain is given with its context. Its specificity is not known. For the second PCR, which ran for roughly 7 to 11 cycles, a sample-barcoded 5' primer and a J-beta primer mix were used. With 12 random nucleotides, a template-switch adaptor tagged each individual cDNA molecule. TCRdb re-derived calls from the 5' RACE reads in MiXCR, one entry per CDR3 protein. The sample lists over a million distinct CDR3 sequences; 59% were seen once. The source of the sample is a study of blood T cells in healthy people across ages. General observations from the study: As age increased, TCR beta diversity per million T cells fell in a roughly linear fashion.

The study drew donors from healthy Caucasian individuals in Russia aged 6 to 90. At least 5.5 micrograms of total RNA were extracted per sample. CDR3 size: 15 residues. Per the germline V gene, CDR1 is ENHRY and CDR2 is SYGVKD. V trimming: 3 bases; J trimming: 0 bases; junction bases outside the gene matches: 5. The chain combines TRBV10-3 with TRBJ2-7; 7 bases align to TRBD1. The source material was blood. The sequence was obtained from a man between 18 and 35 years old in good health. CDR3 DNA: TGTGCCATCAGTGAAGGGACAGACGTCTCCTACGAGCAGTACTTC. Protein sequence: CAISEGTDVSYEQYF.